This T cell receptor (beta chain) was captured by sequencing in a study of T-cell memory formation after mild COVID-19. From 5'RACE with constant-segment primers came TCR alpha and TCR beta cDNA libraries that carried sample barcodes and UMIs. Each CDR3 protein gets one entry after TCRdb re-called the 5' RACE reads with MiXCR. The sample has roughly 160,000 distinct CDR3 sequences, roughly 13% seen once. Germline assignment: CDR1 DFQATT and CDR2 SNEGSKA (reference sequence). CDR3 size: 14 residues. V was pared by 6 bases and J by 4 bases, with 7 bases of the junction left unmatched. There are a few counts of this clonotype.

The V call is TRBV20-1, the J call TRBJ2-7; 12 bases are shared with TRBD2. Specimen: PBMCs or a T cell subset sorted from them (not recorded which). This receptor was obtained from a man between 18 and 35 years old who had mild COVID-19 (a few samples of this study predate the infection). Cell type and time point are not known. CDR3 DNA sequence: TGCAGTGCCCTCCCACTAGCGGGGGGATACGAGCAGTACTTC. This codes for CSALPLAGGYEQYF.